This T cell receptor beta chain came from a study of beta chain features in type 1 diabetes. Study observations and caveats: When Type 1 diabetes patients were examined, their TCRB CDR3s proved moderately but significantly shorter in all four CD4+ subsets. Shorter templates might be favored by PCR, equally in patients and controls. The VDJ junctions of type 1 diabetes patients carried fewer insertions and more deletions. Cells with high TCR expression could be over-represented when cDNA is sequenced.

J gave up 4 bases and V 0 bases, and 3 bases lay outside the gene matches. This CDR3 contains 14 residues. The germline V gene has CDR1 SGHRS and CDR2 YFSETQ. Every donor had blood drawn once into heparin, around 100 mL on average. Expressed TCRB transcripts were sequenced after all isolated RNA was converted to cDNA. The table came from immunoSEQ multiplex PCR; TCRdb's copy has only in-frame clones and leaves some out. The sample consists of approximately 240,000 clones, 16% of them appearing once. A remark on this clone: Its antigen is unknown.

The source is a young man with type 1 diabetes. Source material: naive CD4+ T cells from blood. The chain employs TRBV5-1 and TRBJ1-1; TRBD1 matches at 7 bases. This CDR3 reads CASSLAAGGTEAFF. The DNA of the CDR3 is TGCGCCAGCAGCTTGGCAGCAGGGGGCACTGAAGCTTTCTTT. Complete variable domain (other parts from reference TRBV5-1 and TRBJ1-1): KAGVTQTPRYLIKTRGQQVTLSCSPISGHRSVSWYQQTPGQGLQFLFEYFSETQRNKGNFPGRFSGRQFSNSRSEMNVSTLELGDSALYLCASSLAAGGTEAFFGQGTRLTVV.